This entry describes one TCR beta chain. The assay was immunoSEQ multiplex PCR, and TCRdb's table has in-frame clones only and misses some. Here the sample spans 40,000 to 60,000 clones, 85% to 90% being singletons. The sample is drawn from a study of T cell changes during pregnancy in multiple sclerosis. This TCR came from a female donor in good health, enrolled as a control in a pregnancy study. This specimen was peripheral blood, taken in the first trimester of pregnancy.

DNA of the CDR3: TGCGCCAGCAGCCCGTCACGCGGGAATAACTATGGCTACACCTTC. Translation gives CASSPSRGNNYGYTF. This chain joins TRBV4-3 and TRBJ1-2; D is unclear. This CDR3 has 15 amino acids. Looked up from germline, CDR1 is LGHNA and CDR2 is YSLEER. Trimming stripped 4 bases from V and 1 base from J, with 13 bases between.